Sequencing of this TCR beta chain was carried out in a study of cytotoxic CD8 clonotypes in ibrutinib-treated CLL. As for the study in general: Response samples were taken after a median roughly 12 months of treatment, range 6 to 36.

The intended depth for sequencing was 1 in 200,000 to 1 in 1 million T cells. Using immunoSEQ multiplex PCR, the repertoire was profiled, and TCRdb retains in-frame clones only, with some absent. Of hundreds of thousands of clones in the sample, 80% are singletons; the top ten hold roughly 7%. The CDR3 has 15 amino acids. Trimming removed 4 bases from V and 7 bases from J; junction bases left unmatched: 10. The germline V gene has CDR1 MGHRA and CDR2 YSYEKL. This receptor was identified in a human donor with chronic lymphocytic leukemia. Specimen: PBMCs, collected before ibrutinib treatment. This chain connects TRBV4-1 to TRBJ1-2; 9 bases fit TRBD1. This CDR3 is CASSRGPTGGLGYTF. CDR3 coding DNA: TGCGCCAGCAGCCGTGGACCGACAGGGGGACTTGGCTACACCTTC.